The clone carrying this T cell receptor (beta chain) was recorded many times. Its cognate antigen is unknown. The record originates from a study of post-analysis software for immune sequencing data. Across the study: Disease trajectories encompassed relapsing-remitting, secondary progressive and progressive-relapsing multiple sclerosis.

Findings and caveats of the study: Higher frequency in patients than in controls was seen for a handful of TRBV segments, with TRBV5-6, TRBV5-1 and TRBV20-1 among them.

V trimming: 2 bases; J trimming: 3 bases; junction bases outside the gene matches: 4. Germline CDR1 is MNHEY and CDR2 is SVGAGI. This CDR3 has 14 amino acids. Every TCR beta cDNA library bore unique molecular identifiers. MiXCR was run by TCRdb on the PCR reads, yielding one entry per CDR3 protein. The sample includes roughly 730,000 distinct CDR3 sequences, roughly 27% of them seen just once. The source material was blood. This receptor was obtained from a girl aged 5-17 years with multiple sclerosis. The rearrangement joins TRBV6-5 to TRBJ2-7, with 7 bases lining up with TRBD1. CDR3 coding DNA: TGTGCCAGCAGTTACCGGACAGGAGACTACGAGCAGTACTTC. This translates into CASSYRTGDYEQYF.